These 21 T cell receptor beta chains were all obtained from the same sample, sequenced in a study of cytomegalovirus exposure and HLA in healthy donors. Primers included in the PCR were 60 Vbeta and 13 Jbeta primers. The method was immunoSEQ multiplex PCR; TCRdb's version includes in-frame clones alone and lacks a portion of them. The repertoire consists of approximately 110,000 clones, with more than 65% occurring once and the leading ten covering over 10%. Sequencing input: PBMCs. Every receptor here comes from a woman aged 40 to 49 in good health and CMV-seropositive.

This sequence joins TRBV10-3 and TRBJ2-2, with D possibly TRBD2 on 5 matching bases. CDR3 length: 12 amino acids. Germline V gene sequence: CDR1 ENHRY, CDR2 SYGVKD. Trimming shortened V by 7 bases and J by 4 bases, and 7 bases separated the two germline ends. CDR3 region: CAITGFTGELFF. In nucleotides, the CDR3 is TGTGCCATCACGGGATTCACCGGGGAGCTGTTTTTT.

The chain combines TRBV11-2 with TRBJ2-7; D gene unclear. CDR1 is SGHAT and CDR2 is FQNNGV in the germline V gene. This CDR3 spans 13 amino acids. V was shortened by 0 bases and J by 1 base, with 4 bases between the two germline ends. CDR3 in DNA: TGTGCCAGCAGCTTAGACAGTTCCTACGAGCAGTACTTC. Translated, it gives CASSLDSSYEQYF.

V is TRBV30 and J is TRBJ1-3; D is ambiguous. The V end was cut by 3 bases, the J end by 0 bases, with 9 bases between. This CDR3 spans 14 amino acids. CDR1 and CDR2 from the germline V gene are GTSNPN and SVGIG (reference sequence). The CDR3 nucleotides read TGTGCCTGGAGGGGAGTTCTCTCTGGAAACACCATATATTTT. Amino acids: CAWRGVLSGNTIYF.

The chain recombines TRBV5-1 with TRBJ2-1; D uncertain. Germline CDR1 is SGHRS and CDR2 is YFSETQ. The CDR3 loop spans 15 amino acids. Trimming stripped 0 bases from V and 10 bases from J, with 17 bases between. The CDR3 loop reads CASSLELTSPREQFF. CDR3 coding DNA: TGCGCCAGCAGCTTGGAACTCACCTCTCCACGGGAGCAGTTCTTC.

This sequence joins TRBV19 and TRBJ1-4; maybe TRBD1 (6 bases). Between the trimmed V and J ends, which lost 5 bases and 0 bases, there was a span of 16 bases. The length of the CDR3 is 17 residues. Germline assignment: CDR1 LNHDA and CDR2 SQIVND (reference sequence). The chain's CDR3 is CASSVDSFQTTNEKLFF. The DNA for the CDR3 is TGTGCCAGTAGTGTGGACAGCTTCCAAACAACTAATGAAAAACTGTTTTTT.

CDR3 nucleotides: TGTGCCAGCAGCCCCCGAGGGGGAACTCTCTCAGGAAGCGAGCAGTACTTC. Amino acids: CASSPRGGTLSGSEQYF. The chain is built from TRBV4-2 and TRBJ2-7; possibly TRBD1 for D (6 bases). Trimming pared 4 bases from V and 6 bases from J, leaving 25 bases between. Germline V gene lookup returns CDR1 LGHNA and CDR2 YNFKEQ. CDR3 length: 17 amino acids.

The chain carries TRBV6-6 and TRBJ2-4; perhaps TRBD1 as D (6 bases). Germline V gene sequence: CDR1 MNHNY, CDR2 SVGAGI (reference sequence). Trimming pared 7 bases from V and 0 bases from J, leaving 16 bases between. The CDR3 consists of 16 residues. CDR3 sequence reads: CASNGRGSEAKNIQYF. The CDR3 DNA reads TGTGCCAGCAATGGAAGGGGGAGTGAAGCCAAAAACATTCAGTACTTC.

V usage is TRBV19 and J usage is TRBJ2-6; 8 bases fit TRBD2. The CDR3 consists of 16 residues. The germline V gene has CDR1 LNHDA and CDR2 SQIVND (reference sequence). V was pared by 6 bases and J by 0 bases, with 4 bases of the junction left unmatched. The CDR3 is CASSGRGLSGANVLTF. CDR3 nucleotides: TGTGCCAGTAGCGGGAGGGGACTCTCTGGGGCCAACGTCCTGACTTTC.

The rearrangement links TRBV11-2 to TRBJ2-7; 7 bases align to TRBD2. The trim removed 5 bases at V and 2 bases at J, leaving 9 bases unmatched. Germline CDR1 reads SGHAT; CDR2 reads FQNNGV. This CDR3 comprises 15 residues. The CDR3 reads CASSVQTSIPYEQYF. The CDR3 DNA sequence: TGTGCCAGCAGCGTGCAGACTAGCATACCCTACGAGCAGTACTTC.

This clone was seen a few times. The chain couples TRBV27 to TRBJ2-4, with TRBD1 as a possible D gene (6 bases). V was pared by 4 bases and J by 7 bases, with 14 bases between. This CDR3 region has 14 residues. Germline CDR1 reads MNHEY; CDR2 reads SMNVEV (reference sequence). The CDR3 DNA is TGTGCCAGCAGTTCTTGGCAGGGGACGAACATTCAGTACTTC. Protein product: CASSSWQGTNIQYF.

There are a few counts of this clone. This chain joins TRBV2 and TRBJ1-3; D is ambiguous. Germline CDR1 and CDR2: SNHLY and FYNNEI. With 8 bases removed from V and 0 bases from J, the gap between germline ends came to 8 bases. The CDR3 runs to 13 residues. The CDR3 coding sequence is TGTGCCAGCTGCCCTAACTCTGGAAACACCATATATTTT. Translating gives CASCPNSGNTIYF.

This clone appeared a single time. V usage is TRBV10-1 and J usage is TRBJ2-3; D not certain. Trimming removed 1 base from V and 12 bases from J, with 14 bases in between. Germline CDR1 reads WNHNN; CDR2 reads SYGVQD (reference sequence). The CDR3 runs to 13 residues. For the CDR3, the DNA is TGCGCCAGCAGTGAGTTTCCCGGGTCAGTCCAGTATTTT. Translated, it gives CASSEFPGSVQYF.

This clone was detected ten times or more. The rearrangement joins TRBV5-4 to TRBJ1-1; 8 bases line up with TRBD1. The CDR3 is 15 residues long. Losses at the gene ends were 4 bases for V and 4 bases for J; bases not matched to a gene: 9. The germline CDR1 and CDR2 sequences are SGHNT and YYREEE (reference sequence). CDR3 in amino acids: CASSPATGEVTEAFF. The CDR3, as DNA: TGTGCCAGCAGCCCAGCGACAGGGGAGGTCACTGAAGCTTTCTTT.

The chain has TRBV11-2 and TRBJ1-3; 8 bases agree with TRBD1. CDR1 and CDR2 (germline): SGHAT, FQNNGV. Unmatched junction bases numbered 7, after V lost 5 bases and J lost 4 bases. CDR3 length equals 15 residues. The CDR3 DNA is TGTGCCAGCAGCCCCCAGGGGGCGAAAGGAAACACCATATATTTT. This sequence encodes CASSPQGAKGNTIYF.

This clone has only a few counts. For the CDR3, the DNA is TGTGCCTGGAGTGTACCGGGGAGAAACACTGAAGCTTTCTTT. Protein sequence: CAWSVPGRNTEAFF. The chain links TRBV30 to TRBJ1-1; D is ambiguous. Germline assignment: CDR1 GTSNPN and CDR2 SVGIG (reference sequence). V was pared by 0 bases and J by 2 bases, with 10 bases between. The CDR3 contains 14 residues.

The rearrangement joins TRBV4-1 to TRBJ2-5, with D possibly matching TRBD1 (8 bases). The tail of the sequence fits TRBJ2-7 better, so the J call may be wrong. This CDR3 contains 14 residues. Germline V gene data show CDR1 as MGHRA and CDR2 as YSYEKL. The CDR3 DNA is TGCGCCACCGCAGGGGGCGGGAGCTCCTACGAGCAGTACTTC. This translates into CATAGGGSSYEQYF.

This chain joins TRBV7-2 and TRBJ2-6, with TRBD2 as a possible D gene (5 bases). Trimming removed 5 bases from V and 2 bases from J, with 13 bases in between. This CDR3 comprises 16 residues. Germline-derived CDR1 and CDR2 are SGHTA and FQGNSA. The chain's CDR3 is CASSKRAPAGANVLTF. CDR3 coding DNA: TGTGCCAGCAGCAAGAGGGCACCCGCTGGGGCCAACGTCCTGACTTTC.

The genes are TRBV4-2 and TRBJ2-7, with TRBD1 identical over 9 bases. V was pared by 0 bases and J by 4 bases, with 1 base of the junction left unmatched. The length of the CDR3 is 14 residues. Germline CDR1 LGHNA, CDR2 YNFKEQ. The CDR3 loop reads CASSQDGQGYEQYF. The CDR3 DNA is TGTGCCAGCAGCCAAGATGGACAGGGGTACGAGCAGTACTTC.

The genes are TRBV10-3 and TRBJ1-6, with 7 bases lining up with TRBD1. The J segment lost 6 bases and the V segment lost 8 bases, leaving 10 bases of the junction unmatched. There are 15 residues in the CDR3. CDR1 is ENHRY and CDR2 is SYGVKD in the germline V gene. CDR3 DNA: TGTGCCATCCGATCTTCCGGGACAGTTAATTCACCCCTCCACTTT. It translates to CAIRSSGTVNSPLHF.

The genes are TRBV11-2 and TRBJ1-1; D possibly corresponds to TRBD1 (5 bases). Trimming pared 5 bases from V and 4 bases from J, leaving 17 bases between. Germline V gene sequence: CDR1 SGHAT, CDR2 FQNNGV. This CDR3 spans 15 amino acids. The chain's CDR3 is CASSRGAERGTEAFF. The CDR3 DNA sequence: TGTGCCAGCAGCCGAGGGGCTGAGCGGGGCACTGAAGCTTTCTTT.

The chain uses TRBV7-3 and TRBJ1-2; a possible D gene is TRBD1 (6 bases). Germline CDR1 reads SGHTA; CDR2 reads FQGTGA. This CDR3 contains 13 residues. Trimming cost V 0 bases and J 8 bases, with 10 bases left between them. The CDR3 reads CASSLTGGEGYTF. CDR3 nucleotide sequence: TGTGCCAGCAGCTTAACAGGGGGTGAGGGCTACACCTTC. Combining the CDR3 with reference TRBV7-3 and TRBJ1-2 gives the whole variable domain GAGVSQTPSNKVTEKGKYVELRCDPISGHTALYWYRQSLGQGPEFLIYFQGTGAADDSGLPNDRFFAVRPEGSVSTLKIQRTERGDSAVYLCASSLTGGEGYTFGSGTRLTVV.